One and the same sample provided the 20 T cell receptor beta chains below, sequenced in a study of early stage breast cancer tumors. TCRdb's table, derived via immunoSEQ multiplex PCR, lists solely in-frame clones and lacks some. The sample carries fewer than 50,000 clones, around 72% recorded once. Sequencing was carried out using blood. These receptors all stem from a person between 50 and 60 years old with breast cancer.

The chain is built from TRBV7-6 and TRBJ2-3; possibly TRBD2 for D (5 bases). Germline CDR1 reads SGHVS; CDR2 reads FNYEAQ. V lost 5 bases, J lost 2 bases, and 8 bases lay in between. The length of the CDR3 is 13 residues. The CDR3 DNA sequence: TGTGCCAGCAGCGGACTCATCACAGATACGCAGTATTTT. It is translated as CASSGLITDTQYF.

The rearrangement joins TRBV7-2 to TRBJ2-2; 7 positions agree with TRBD2. V was pared by 2 bases and J by 0 bases, with 3 bases of the junction left unmatched. This CDR3 is built from 16 residues. Per the germline V gene, CDR1 is SGHTA and CDR2 is FQGNSA. The CDR3 nucleotides read TGTGCCAGCAGCTTATCTAGCGGAGCGAACACCGGGGAGCTGTTTTTT. Protein: CASSLSSGANTGELFF. Drawing the rest from reference TRBV7-2 and TRBJ2-2, the complete variable domain is GAGVSQSPSNKVTEKGKDVELRCDPISGHTALYWYRQSLGQGLEFLIYFQGNSAPDKSGLPSDRFSAERTGGSVSTLTIQRTQQEDSAVYLCASSLSSGANTGELFFGEGSRLTVL.

This chain uses TRBV9 with TRBJ2-1; the match to TRBD2 covers 12 bases. The junction had 12 bases not matched to a gene; V was cut back by 3 bases and J by 5 bases. The germline CDR1 and CDR2 sequences are SGDLS and YYNGEE. The CDR3 consists of 18 residues. CDR3 DNA: TGTGCCAGCAGCGGATACCATGGACTAGCGGGGCGTGACAATGAGCAGTTCTTC. Amino acids: CASSGYHGLAGRDNEQFF.

CDR3 in amino acids: CASSLPLVAAYNEQFF. As DNA, the CDR3 is TGTGCCAGCAGTCTGCCGTTAGTAGCGGCATACAATGAGCAGTTCTTC. V is TRBV5-6 and J is TRBJ2-1; weak D call: TRBD2 (6 bases). CDR1 and CDR2 (germline): SGHDT, YYEEEE. The CDR3 length is 16 residues. Trimming shortened V by 5 bases and J by 4 bases, and 19 bases separated the two germline ends.

This chain uses TRBV10-3 with TRBJ2-7; 9 bases map to TRBD1. Unmatched junction bases numbered 7, after V lost 1 base and J lost 6 bases. Germline V gene lookup returns CDR1 ENHRY and CDR2 SYGVKD. The CDR3 is 15 amino acids. The CDR3 protein is CAISELGQGQSEQYF. The CDR3 region has the DNA TGTGCCATCAGTGAGTTGGGACAGGGACAGAGCGAGCAGTACTTC.

V and J are TRBV15 and TRBJ2-3; tentative D call: TRBD2 (6 bases). In germline, CDR1 is LNHNV, CDR2 YYDKDF (reference sequence). Trimming removed 4 bases from V and 0 bases from J, with 17 bases in between. This CDR3 spans 17 amino acids. CDR3 nucleotides: TGTGCCACCAGCATACGACGTGGCGGGGCTAGCACAGATACGCAGTATTTT. Its protein product is CATSIRRGGASTDTQYF.

The chain has TRBV6-1 and TRBJ2-2; possibly TRBD2 for D (5 bases). Per germline, CDR1 MNHNS and CDR2 SASEGT. V was trimmed by 6 bases and J by 7 bases, leaving 9 bases between them. This CDR3 has 12 residues. CDR3 residues: CASSQTSGELFF. DNA of the CDR3: TGTGCCAGCAGCCAAACTAGCGGGGAGCTGTTTTTT.

The chain is built from TRBV11-3 and TRBJ2-1, with a weak D call TRBD2 (6 bases). Germline assignment: CDR1 SGHNT and CDR2 YENEEA. The V gene lost 6 bases and the J gene lost 4 bases, with 22 bases spanning the gap. The CDR3 sequence is 17 residues long. This chain's CDR3 is CASSSQTGTALYNEQFF. The CDR3 coding sequence is TGTGCCAGCAGTTCCCAGACCGGGACTGCTTTATACAATGAGCAGTTCTTC.

The DNA of the CDR3 is TGTGCCAGCAGCGGGGGGACAGGTTCTAGCGCTAATGAGCAGTTCTTC. This gives the protein CASSGGTGSSANEQFF. V is TRBV7-9 and J is TRBJ2-1; 8 bases are a match to TRBD1. Trimming took 5 bases from V and 7 from J; bases not matched to a gene: 13. Germline loops: CDR1 SEHNR, CDR2 FQNEAQ (reference sequence). The CDR3 sequence is 16 residues long.

The chain's CDR3 is CASSLLGGPGNEQFF. CDR3 nucleotides: TGTGCCAGCAGCCTCCTGGGGGGGCCTGGCAATGAGCAGTTCTTC. The J gene is TRBJ2-1, the V gene TRBV7-2; TRBD2 is a possible D gene (7 bases). The length of the CDR3 is 15 residues. V shed 5 bases and J shed 6 bases, with 17 bases lying between them. Germline CDR1 SGHTA, CDR2 FQGNSA.

This clone was detected only a few times. V usage is TRBV19 and J usage is TRBJ2-7, with 9 bases lining up with TRBD1. With 3 bases clipped from V and 6 bases from J, the junction kept 3 bases outside the gene matches. The CDR3 contains 13 residues. CDR1 and CDR2 (germline): LNHDA, SQIVND (reference sequence). CDR3 coding DNA: TGTGCCAGTAGTATGGGGACAGGGTCCGAGCAGTACGTC. Amino acid sequence: CASSMGTGSEQYV.

The V gene is TRBV5-6, the J gene TRBJ1-5, with unresolved D. Germline loops: CDR1 SGHDT, CDR2 YYEEEE. V was pared by 4 bases and J by 3 bases, with 11 bases between. CDR3 length equals 14 residues. CDR3 amino acids: CASSGGVYNQPQHF. The CDR3 coding sequence is TGTGCCAGCAGCGGCGGGGTTTACAATCAGCCCCAGCATTTT.

The table lists this clone with a few counts. V gene TRBV19 combines with J gene TRBJ1-5; TRBD1 aligns across 8 bases. The V segment lost 4 bases and the J segment 0 bases; nucleotides outside the gene matches: 2. The CDR3 consists of 15 residues. From germline, CDR1 is LNHDA and CDR2 SQIVND (reference sequence). The CDR3, as DNA: TGTGCCAGTAGTACCGGGACAGGTAGCAATCAGCCCCAGCATTTT. Amino acids: CASSTGTGSNQPQHF.

This clone was detected ten times or more. This chain joins TRBV4-1 and TRBJ1-5, with D maybe TRBD1 (5 bases). The CDR3 length is 16 residues. CDR1 and CDR2 (germline): MGHRA, YSYEKL. Deletions cut 3 bases from V and 1 base from J, with 13 bases between. CDR3 in amino acids: CASSQSGSTSNQPQHF. CDR3 DNA: TGCGCCAGCAGCCAGTCAGGGTCAACGAGCAATCAGCCCCAGCATTTT.

The rearrangement links TRBV14 to TRBJ1-6; D ambiguous. Per the germline V gene, CDR1 is SGHDN and CDR2 is FVKESK. This CDR3 spans 14 amino acids. V lost 0 bases, J lost 10 bases, and 10 bases lay in between. The CDR3 bases are TGTGCCAGCAGCCAAGAGGCCGTCGGGTCACCCCTCCACTTT. It codes for CASSQEAVGSPLHF.

This clone is termed medium-sized. Other DNA sequences in this specimen translate into the identical CDR3. The V call is TRBV19, the J call TRBJ2-1; D unclear. Germline V lookup: CDR1 LNHDA, CDR2 SQIVND (reference sequence). Trimming removed 3 bases from V and 5 bases from J, with 8 bases in between. This CDR3 comprises 13 residues. The CDR3 DNA is TGTGCCAGTAGTATTGGAGCTAACAATGAGCAGTTCTTC. Translation gives CASSIGANNEQFF.

The chain combines TRBV7-2 with TRBJ2-1; 8 bases align to TRBD1. Germline loops: CDR1 SGHTA, CDR2 FQGNSA. Losses at the gene ends were 2 bases for V and 15 bases for J; bases not matched to a gene: 9. The CDR3 length is 13 residues. CDR3 nucleotides: TGTGCCAGCAGCTTATACTCCTCGGACAGGGTGTTCTTC. Its protein is CASSLYSSDRVFF.

The chain joins TRBV6-6 to TRBJ2-7, with D possibly TRBD1 on 6 matching bases. Germline V CDR1 and CDR2: MNHNY, SVGAGI (reference sequence). CDR3 size: 15 residues. Between the trimmed V and J ends, which lost 6 bases and 8 bases, there was a span of 23 bases. The CDR3 reads CASRTGQLPPYQQYF. Written as DNA, the CDR3 is TGTGCCAGCAGGACGGGACAACTACCTCCCTATCAGCAGTACTTC.

This chain connects TRBV10-1 to TRBJ2-3; possible D gene TRBD2, 6 bases. Germline CDR1 WNHNN, CDR2 SYGVQD (reference sequence). The length of the CDR3 is 14 residues. The ends were cut back, 4 bases at V and 6 bases at J, with 14 bases in the middle. CDR3 sequence reads: CASSAGTVVDTQYF. As DNA, the CDR3 is TGCGCCAGCAGTGCCGGGACTGTCGTCGATACGCAGTATTTT.

The chain is built from TRBV5-1 and TRBJ2-3, with 12 bases fitting TRBD2. V lost 3 bases, J lost 5 bases, and 1 base stayed unmatched. Germline CDR1 reads SGHRS; CDR2 reads YFSETQ. The CDR3 extends over 14 amino acids. The CDR3 sequence: CASSWTSGIDTQYF. CDR3 DNA: TGCGCCAGCAGCTGGACTAGCGGGATAGATACGCAGTATTTT. The variable domain in full, completed from reference TRBV5-1 and TRBJ2-3, reads KAGVTQTPRYLIKTRGQQVTLSCSPISGHRSVSWYQQTPGQGLQFLFEYFSETQRNKGNFPGRFSGRQFSNSRSEMNVSTLELGDSALYLCASSWTSGIDTQYFGPGTRLTVL.